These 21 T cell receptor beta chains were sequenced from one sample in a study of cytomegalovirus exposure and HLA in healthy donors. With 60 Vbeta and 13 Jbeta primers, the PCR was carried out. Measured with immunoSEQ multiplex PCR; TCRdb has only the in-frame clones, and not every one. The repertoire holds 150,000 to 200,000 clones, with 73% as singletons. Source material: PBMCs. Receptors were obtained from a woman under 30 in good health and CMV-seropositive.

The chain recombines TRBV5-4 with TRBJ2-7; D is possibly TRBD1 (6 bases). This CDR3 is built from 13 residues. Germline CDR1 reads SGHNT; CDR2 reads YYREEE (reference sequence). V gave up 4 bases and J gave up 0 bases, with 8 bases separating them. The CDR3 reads CASSEGVSYEQYF. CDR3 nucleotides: TGTGCCAGCAGCGAGGGGGTCTCCTACGAGCAGTACTTC.

The CDR3 reads CASSIRLRNYGYTF. CDR3 in DNA: TGTGCCAGTAGTATCCGCCTGAGAAACTATGGCTACACCTTC. The chain has TRBV19 and TRBJ1-2, with D unresolved. This CDR3 has 14 residues. The germline V and J ends were trimmed by 3 bases and 2 bases, with 10 bases remaining between them. Germline CDR1 and CDR2: LNHDA and SQIVND (reference sequence). Supplemented by reference TRBV19 and TRBJ1-2, the full variable domain reads DGGITQSPKYLFRKEGQNVTLSCEQNLNHDAMYWYRQDPGQGLRLIYYSQIVNDFQKGDIAEGYSVSREKKESFPLTVTSAQKNPTAFYLCASSIRLRNYGYTFGSGTRLTVV.

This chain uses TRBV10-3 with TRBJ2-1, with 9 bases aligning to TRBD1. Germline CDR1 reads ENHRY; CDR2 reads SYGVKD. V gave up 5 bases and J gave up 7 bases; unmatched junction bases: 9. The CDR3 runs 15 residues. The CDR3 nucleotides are TGTGCCATCAGTCAAGGACAGGGGCCAGTGAATGAGCAGTTCTTC. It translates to CAISQGQGPVNEQFF.

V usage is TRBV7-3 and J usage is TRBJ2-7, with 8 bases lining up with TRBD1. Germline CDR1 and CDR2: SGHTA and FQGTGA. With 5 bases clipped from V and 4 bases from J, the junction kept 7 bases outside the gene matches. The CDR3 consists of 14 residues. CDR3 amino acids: CASSPTGAEYEQYF. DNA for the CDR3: TGTGCCAGCAGCCCGACAGGGGCAGAGTACGAGCAGTACTTC. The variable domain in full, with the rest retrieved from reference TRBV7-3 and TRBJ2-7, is GAGVSQTPSNKVTEKGKYVELRCDPISGHTALYWYRQSLGQGPEFLIYFQGTGAADDSGLPNDRFFAVRPEGSVSTLKIQRTERGDSAVYLCASSPTGAEYEQYFGPGTRLTVT.

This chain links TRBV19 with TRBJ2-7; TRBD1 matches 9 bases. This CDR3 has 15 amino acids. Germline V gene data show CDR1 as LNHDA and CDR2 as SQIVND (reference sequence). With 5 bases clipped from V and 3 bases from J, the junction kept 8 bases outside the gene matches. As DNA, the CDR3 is TGTGCCAGTAGTCCTCAGACAGGGGGGCTCTACGAGCAGTACTTC. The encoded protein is CASSPQTGGLYEQYF.

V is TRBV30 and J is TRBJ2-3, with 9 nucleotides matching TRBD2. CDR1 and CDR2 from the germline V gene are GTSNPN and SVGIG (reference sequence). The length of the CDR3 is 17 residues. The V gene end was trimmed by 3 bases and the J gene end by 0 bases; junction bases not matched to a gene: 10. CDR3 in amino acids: CAWSYASGGTSTDTQYF. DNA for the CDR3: TGTGCCTGGAGCTATGCCAGCGGGGGGACTAGCACAGATACGCAGTATTTT.

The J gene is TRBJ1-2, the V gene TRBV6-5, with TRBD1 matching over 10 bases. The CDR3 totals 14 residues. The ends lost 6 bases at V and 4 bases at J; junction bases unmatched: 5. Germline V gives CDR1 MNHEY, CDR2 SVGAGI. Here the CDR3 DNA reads TGTGCCAGCAGCCCTGACAGGGGGCCCTATGGCTACACCTTC. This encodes CASSPDRGPYGYTF.

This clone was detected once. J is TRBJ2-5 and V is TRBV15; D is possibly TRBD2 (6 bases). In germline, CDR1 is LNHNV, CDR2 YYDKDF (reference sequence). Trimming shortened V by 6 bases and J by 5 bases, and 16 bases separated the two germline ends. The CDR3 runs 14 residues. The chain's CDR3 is CATSQPGTGETQYF. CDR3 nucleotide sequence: TGTGCCACCAGTCAGCCAGGGACTGGCGAGACCCAGTACTTC.

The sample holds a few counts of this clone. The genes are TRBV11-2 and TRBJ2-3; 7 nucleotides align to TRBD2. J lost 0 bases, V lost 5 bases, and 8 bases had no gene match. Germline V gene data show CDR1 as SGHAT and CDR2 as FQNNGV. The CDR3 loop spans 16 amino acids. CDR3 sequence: CASSIGLAASTDTQYF. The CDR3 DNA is TGTGCCAGCAGCATTGGCCTAGCGGCTAGCACAGATACGCAGTATTTT.

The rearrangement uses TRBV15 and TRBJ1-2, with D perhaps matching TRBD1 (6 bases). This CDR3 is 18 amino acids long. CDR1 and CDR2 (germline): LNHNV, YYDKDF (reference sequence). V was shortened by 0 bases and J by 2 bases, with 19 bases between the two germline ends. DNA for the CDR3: TGTGCCACCAGCAGAGATAGGACAGACATCTCCCGGAACTATGGCTACACCTTC. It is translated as CATSRDRTDISRNYGYTF.

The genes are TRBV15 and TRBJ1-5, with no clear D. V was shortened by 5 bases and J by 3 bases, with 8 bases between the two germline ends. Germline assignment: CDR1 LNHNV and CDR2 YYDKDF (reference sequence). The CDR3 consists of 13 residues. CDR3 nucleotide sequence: TGTGCCACCAGCGGTCAGAACAATCAGCCCCAGCATTTT. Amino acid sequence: CATSGQNNQPQHF.

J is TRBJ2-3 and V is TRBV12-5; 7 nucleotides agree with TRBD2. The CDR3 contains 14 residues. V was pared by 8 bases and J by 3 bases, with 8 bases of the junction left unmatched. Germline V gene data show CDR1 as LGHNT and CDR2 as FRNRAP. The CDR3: CASSRLAVTDTQYF. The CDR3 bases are TGTGCTAGTTCCCGGCTAGCGGTGACAGATACGCAGTATTTT.

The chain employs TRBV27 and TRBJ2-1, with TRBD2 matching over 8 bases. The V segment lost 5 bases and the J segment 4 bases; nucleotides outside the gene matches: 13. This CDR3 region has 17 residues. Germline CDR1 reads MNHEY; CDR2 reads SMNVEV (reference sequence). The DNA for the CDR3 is TGTGCCAGCAGTCCACTTTCGGGGGGGCCTTTATACAATGAGCAGTTCTTC. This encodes CASSPLSGGPLYNEQFF.

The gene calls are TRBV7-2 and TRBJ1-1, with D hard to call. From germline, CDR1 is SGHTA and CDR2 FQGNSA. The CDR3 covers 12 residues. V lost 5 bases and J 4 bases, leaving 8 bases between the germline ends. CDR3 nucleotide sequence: TGTGCCAGCAGCCCCCAGGTCACTGAAGCTTTCTTT. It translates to CASSPQVTEAFF.

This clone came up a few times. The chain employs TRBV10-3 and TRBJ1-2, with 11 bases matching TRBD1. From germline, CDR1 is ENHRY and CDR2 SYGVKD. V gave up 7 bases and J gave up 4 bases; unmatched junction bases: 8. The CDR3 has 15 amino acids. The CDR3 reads CAITSSDRGLYGYTF. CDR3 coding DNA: TGTGCCATCACCTCGTCGGACAGGGGGCTCTATGGCTACACCTTC.

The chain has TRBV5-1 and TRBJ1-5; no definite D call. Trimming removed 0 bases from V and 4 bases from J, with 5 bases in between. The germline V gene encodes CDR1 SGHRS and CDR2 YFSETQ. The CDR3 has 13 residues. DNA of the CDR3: TGCGCCAGCAGCTTGGATCTTAATCAGCCCCAGCATTTT. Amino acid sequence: CASSLDLNQPQHF.

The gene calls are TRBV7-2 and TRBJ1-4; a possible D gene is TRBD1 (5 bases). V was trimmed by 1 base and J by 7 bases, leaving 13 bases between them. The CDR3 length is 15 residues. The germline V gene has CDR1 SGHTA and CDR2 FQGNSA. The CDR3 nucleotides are TGTGCCAGCAGCTTAGGTGGGACTGCGAGTGAAAAACTGTTTTTT. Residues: CASSLGGTASEKLFF.

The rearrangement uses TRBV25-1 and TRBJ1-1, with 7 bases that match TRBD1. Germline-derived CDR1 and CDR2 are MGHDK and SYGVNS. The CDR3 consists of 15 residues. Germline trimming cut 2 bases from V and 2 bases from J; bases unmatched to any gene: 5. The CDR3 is CASSEPRQGNTEAFF. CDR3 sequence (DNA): TGTGCCAGCAGTGAACCCCGACAGGGAAACACTGAAGCTTTCTTT. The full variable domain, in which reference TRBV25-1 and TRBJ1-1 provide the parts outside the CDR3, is EADIYQTPRYLVIGTGKKITLECSQTMGHDKMYWYQQDPGMELHLIHYSYGVNSTEKGDLSSESTVSRIRTEHFPLTLESARPSHTSQYLCASSEPRQGNTEAFFGQGTRLTVV.

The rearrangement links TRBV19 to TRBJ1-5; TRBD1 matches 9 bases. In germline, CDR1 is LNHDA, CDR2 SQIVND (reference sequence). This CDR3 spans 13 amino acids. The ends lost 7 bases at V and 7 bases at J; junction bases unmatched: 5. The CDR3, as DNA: TGTGCCAGTACTTGGACAGGGGCACAGCCCCAGCATTTT. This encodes CASTWTGAQPQHF.

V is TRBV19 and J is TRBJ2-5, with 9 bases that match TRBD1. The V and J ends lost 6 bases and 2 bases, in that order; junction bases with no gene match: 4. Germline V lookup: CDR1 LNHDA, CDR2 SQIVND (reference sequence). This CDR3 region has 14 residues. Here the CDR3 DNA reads TGTGCCAGTAGCCCGGACAGGGGTCAAGAGACCCAGTACTTC. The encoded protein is CASSPDRGQETQYF.

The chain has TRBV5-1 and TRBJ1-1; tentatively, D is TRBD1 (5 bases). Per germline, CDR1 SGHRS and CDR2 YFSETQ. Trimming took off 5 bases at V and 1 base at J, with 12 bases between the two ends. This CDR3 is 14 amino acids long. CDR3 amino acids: CASSLPTANTEAFF. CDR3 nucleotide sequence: TGCGCCAGCAGTCTTCCGACAGCGAACACTGAAGCTTTCTTT.